This T cell receptor beta chain was profiled in a study of T-cell memory formation after mild COVID-19. Overall study results and limits: Clones contracting day 15 to 85 were balanced CD4/CD8; later expanders leaned CD4+.

Notes on this clonotype: What it recognizes is unknown.

MiXCR, run by TCRdb on the 5' RACE reads, gives a single entry per CDR3 protein. The repertoire consists of roughly 51,000 distinct CDR3 sequences, with 7% to 8% occurring once and the leading ten covering roughly 1.5%. The clonotype was recovered from a man between 18 and 35 years old who had mild COVID-19 (a few samples of this study predate the infection). Cell type and time point are not known. Material: PBMCs or a T cell subset sorted from them (not recorded which).

CDR3 in amino acids: CASSPGGETQYF. The CDR3 coding sequence is TGTGCCAGCAGCCCGGGGGGAGAGACCCAGTACTTC. The chain links TRBV27 to TRBJ2-5, with TRBD2 identical over 7 bases. Germline V gene sequence: CDR1 MNHEY, CDR2 SMNVEV (reference sequence). The junction had 2 bases not matched to a gene; V was cut back by 6 bases and J by 4 bases. The length of the CDR3 is 12 residues.